The 21 T cell receptor beta chains presented below share a single source sample, sequenced in a study of blood T cell repertoires in COVID-19. TCRdb's copy holds only in-frame clones and misses some; the assay was immunoSEQ multiplex PCR. The sample has about 350,000 clones, approximately 91% seen once; the top ten hold about 7%. Sequenced input: peripheral blood. The receptor set was obtained from a woman aged 70 to 79 with COVID-19, enrolled during active disease.

The table lists this clone with a few counts. The same CDR3 also results from other DNA sequences found in this sample. V usage is TRBV2 and J usage is TRBJ1-1; D uncertain. With 7 bases removed from V and 0 bases from J, the gap between germline ends came to 6 bases. The CDR3 consists of 12 residues. Germline CDR1 reads SNHLY; CDR2 reads FYNNEI. CDR3 sequence reads: CASTRVNTEAFF. The DNA for the CDR3 is TGTGCCAGCACCCGAGTGAACACTGAAGCTTTCTTT.

V is TRBV2 and J is TRBJ1-3, with 10 positions matching TRBD1. The V gene end was trimmed by 6 bases and the J gene end by 3 bases; junction bases not matched to a gene: 5. The germline gives CDR1 SNHLY, CDR2 FYNNEI. This CDR3 contains 15 residues. The CDR3 here is CASSPDRGLGNTIYF. The DNA for the CDR3 is TGTGCCAGCAGCCCTGACAGGGGGCTTGGAAACACCATATATTTT.

The DNA for the CDR3 is TGTGCCTGGAGTTGGCTTACCTACAATGAGCAGTTCTTC. Translating it yields CAWSWLTYNEQFF. The V call is TRBV30, the J call TRBJ2-1; D unresolved. The CDR3 totals 13 residues. The germline V and J ends were trimmed by 2 bases and 2 bases, with 7 bases remaining between them. Germline V gene data show CDR1 as GTSNPN and CDR2 as SVGIG (reference sequence).

The V call is TRBV11-2, the J call TRBJ2-1, with a possible D match to TRBD2 (5 bases). The CDR3 runs to 18 residues. Trimming took off 2 bases at V and 7 bases at J, with 24 bases between the two ends. In germline, CDR1 is SGHAT, CDR2 FQNNGV. The CDR3 DNA reads TGTGCCAGCAGCTTATTTGGTAGCGAGCCACGTCGGGCAAATGAGCAGTTCTTC. Protein: CASSLFGSEPRRANEQFF.

The V and J genes are TRBV7-3 and TRBJ2-3, with 9 bases fitting TRBD2. The CDR3 runs 15 residues. Germline assignment: CDR1 SGHTA and CDR2 FQGTGA. Trimming took 5 bases from V and 2 from J; bases not matched to a gene: 5. The CDR3, as DNA: TGTGCCAGCAGCACGGGACTAGCCTACACAGATACGCAGTATTTT. This sequence encodes CASSTGLAYTDTQYF.

This clone appeared a single time. The V and J genes are TRBV3-1 (or the pseudogene TRBV3-2) and TRBJ1-3; D is perhaps TRBD1 (5 bases). The germline gives CDR1 LGHDT, CDR2 YNNKEL (reference sequence). V was shortened by 1 base and J by 4 bases, with 11 bases between the two germline ends. The CDR3 totals 15 residues. As DNA, the CDR3 is TGTGCCAGCAGCCAAGGCTCCGCAGGGGGAAACACCATATATTTT. Translation gives CASSQGSAGGNTIYF.

This clone has only one observation. This chain links TRBV5-1 with TRBJ2-7; 14 bases are shared with TRBD2. CDR1 and CDR2 from the germline V gene are SGHRS and YFSETQ. This CDR3 has 15 residues. Trimming took 4 bases from V and 6 from J; bases not matched to a gene: 6. The CDR3, as DNA: TGCGCCAGCAGCCCGCCGGGACTAGCGGGGGCCGAGCAGTACTTC. It yields the protein CASSPPGLAGAEQYF.

The V gene is TRBV5-8, the J gene TRBJ1-6; tentative D call: TRBD1 (6 bases). The germline gives CDR1 SGHTS, CDR2 YDEGEE. Between the trimmed V and J ends, which lost 4 bases and 9 bases, there was a span of 17 bases. The CDR3 contains 15 residues. CDR3 region: CASSHLDSRGSPLHF. CDR3 bases: TGTGCCAGCAGCCATTTGGATTCCAGGGGTTCACCCCTCCACTTT.

The chain carries TRBV28 and TRBJ2-3; 8 bases fit TRBD2. The CDR3 sequence is 18 residues long. J lost 0 bases, V lost 3 bases, and 11 bases had no gene match. From germline, CDR1 is MDHEN and CDR2 SYDVKM. The CDR3 DNA follows: TGTGCCAGCAGTTTGGACAAGGAACTAGCGGCGAGCACAGATACGCAGTATTTT. Protein sequence: CASSLDKELAASTDTQYF.

The rearrangement joins TRBV5-1 to TRBJ1-1, with TRBD1 matching 10 bases. This CDR3 is 15 amino acids long. Trimming at V came to 5 bases and at J to 0 bases, leaving 4 bases not matched to a gene. Germline V CDR1 and CDR2: SGHRS, YFSETQ. Written as DNA, the CDR3 is TGCGCCAGCAGGAGGGACAGGGGAGTGAACACTGAAGCTTTCTTT. Encoded protein: CASRRDRGVNTEAFF.

The rearrangement uses TRBV7-2 and TRBJ2-7, with 9 bases that match TRBD2. There are 13 residues in the CDR3. Germline trimming cut 5 bases from V and 6 bases from J; bases unmatched to any gene: 5. CDR1 is SGHTA and CDR2 is FQGNSA in the germline V gene. CDR3 sequence (DNA): TGTGCCAGCAGCCGAGATAGCGGGGGCGAGCAGTACTTC. It yields the protein CASSRDSGGEQYF.

The chain uses TRBV5-4 and TRBJ1-1, with TRBD1 matching 7 bases. Germline V gene sequence: CDR1 SGHNT, CDR2 YYREEE (reference sequence). This CDR3 contains 15 residues. The junction had 9 bases not matched to a gene; V was cut back by 4 bases and J by 3 bases. DNA of the CDR3: TGTGCCAGCAGCGATAACAGGGGTGGGGACACTGAAGCTTTCTTT. This codes for CASSDNRGGDTEAFF. Full variable domain (remainder filled in from reference TRBV5-4 and TRBJ1-1): ETGVTQSPTHLIKTRGQQVTLRCSSQSGHNTVSWYQQALGQGPQFIFQYYREEENGRGNFPPRFSGLQFPNYSSELNVNALELDDSALYLCASSDNRGGDTEAFFGQGTRLTVV.

Remarks on this clone: Different DNA sequences within this sample yield the same CDR3. The chain has TRBV15 and TRBJ2-7, with 7 positions matching TRBD1. The CDR3 is 13 amino acids. Germline V lookup: CDR1 LNHNV, CDR2 YYDKDF (reference sequence). V was pared by 3 bases and J by 2 bases, with 1 base of the junction left unmatched. CDR3 sequence: CATSRDRPYEQYF. The CDR3 nucleotides are TGTGCCACCAGCAGGGACAGGCCCTACGAGCAGTACTTC.

The V gene is TRBV3-1 (or the pseudogene TRBV3-2), the J gene TRBJ1-3; 7 bases are a match to TRBD1. J lost 4 bases, V lost 3 bases, and 6 bases had no gene match. Germline CDR1 and CDR2: LGHDT and YNNKEL (reference sequence). The CDR3 covers 15 residues. The CDR3 DNA sequence: TGTGCCAGCAGCCAGTCTTGGGGACAGGGAAACACCATATATTTT. Translated, it gives CASSQSWGQGNTIYF.

The CDR3 DNA sequence: TGTGCCAGCAGCTCCACAGGGGGGTCTTACGAGCAGTACTTC. Protein product: CASSSTGGSYEQYF. The J gene is TRBJ2-7, the V gene TRBV11-2, with 8 bases matching TRBD1. Losses at the gene ends were 4 bases for V and 4 bases for J; bases not matched to a gene: 6. CDR1 and CDR2 from the germline V gene are SGHAT and FQNNGV. The CDR3 is 14 amino acids.

This clone was detected once. This sequence joins TRBV19 and TRBJ1-1; the D is unclear. Between the trimmed V and J ends, which lost 5 bases and 1 base, there was a span of 5 bases. The CDR3 totals 12 residues. Germline CDR1 is LNHDA and CDR2 is SQIVND (reference sequence). The CDR3 loop is CASSVKNTEAFF. CDR3 nucleotides: TGTGCCAGTAGTGTCAAGAACACTGAAGCTTTCTTT.

Only one count was recorded for this clone. The J gene is TRBJ1-2, the V gene TRBV5-4, with D unresolved. The CDR3 covers 12 residues. Germline CDR1 is SGHNT and CDR2 is YYREEE (reference sequence). V lost 4 bases and J lost 4, with 8 bases in between. CDR3 sequence: CASSPGGYGYTF. DNA for the CDR3: TGTGCCAGCAGCCCCGGTGGCTATGGCTACACCTTC.

The CDR3 protein is CAWPKRTDYVANTGELFF. Here the CDR3 DNA reads TGTGCCTGGCCGAAGAGGACAGATTATGTCGCGAACACCGGGGAGCTGTTTTTT. The rearrangement joins TRBV30 to TRBJ2-2; D possibly corresponds to TRBD1 (6 bases). Germline CDR1 and CDR2: GTSNPN and SVGIG (reference sequence). The CDR3 runs to 18 residues. The germline V and J ends were trimmed by 5 bases and 0 bases, with 22 bases remaining between them.

The chain joins TRBV19 to TRBJ2-3; weak D call: TRBD2 (6 bases). Trimming took off 5 bases at V and 1 base at J, with 13 bases between the two ends. Germline V lookup: CDR1 LNHDA, CDR2 SQIVND (reference sequence). This CDR3 contains 15 residues. The CDR3 protein is CASSWRVLGTDTQYF. CDR3 sequence (DNA): TGTGCCAGTAGTTGGAGGGTCCTTGGCACAGATACGCAGTATTTT. Full variable domain (outside the CDR3, taken from reference TRBV19 and TRBJ2-3): DGGITQSPKYLFRKEGQNVTLSCEQNLNHDAMYWYRQDPGQGLRLIYYSQIVNDFQKGDIAEGYSVSREKKESFPLTVTSAQKNPTAFYLCASSWRVLGTDTQYFGPGTRLTVL.

The rearrangement uses TRBV27 and TRBJ2-2, with 8 bases fitting TRBD1. V shed 5 bases and J 6 bases; nucleotides not matched to a gene: 5. This CDR3 region has 14 residues. In germline, CDR1 is MNHEY, CDR2 SMNVEV (reference sequence). This CDR3 reads CASSGQGAAGELFF. Written as DNA, the CDR3 is TGTGCCAGCAGTGGACAGGGAGCGGCCGGGGAGCTGTTTTTT.

This clone showed up just once. The chain carries TRBV10-3 and TRBJ1-2; D might be TRBD1 (5 bases). The CDR3 contains 16 residues. The germline gives CDR1 ENHRY, CDR2 SYGVKD. V lost 2 bases and J 8 bases, leaving 21 bases between the germline ends. For the CDR3, the DNA is TGTGCCATCAGTGAGGTTGACAGCCTATGGATTCAGGGCTACACCTTC. This encodes CAISEVDSLWIQGYTF.